Included here is one T cell receptor (beta chain) sequence, with context. Method: immunoSEQ multiplex PCR; TCRdb's copy keeps in-frame clones and lacks some. The sample consists of about 360,000 clones, 65% to 90% of them appearing once. The data stem from a study of blood T cell repertoires in COVID-19. V was clipped by 5 bases and J by 8 bases, with 6 bases between them. This CDR3 has 11 amino acids. Germline loops: CDR1 SGHTA, CDR2 FQGTGA. The sample consisted of peripheral blood. The clonotype originates from a woman between 55 and 75 years old with COVID-19, enrolled during active disease. The chain couples TRBV7-3 to TRBJ1-4; D gene unclear. In DNA, the CDR3 is TGTGCCAGCAGCCCCGGGGAAAAACTGTTTTTT. This sequence encodes CASSPGEKLFF.